A single sample is the source of the 12 T cell receptor beta chains below, sequenced in a study of blood T cell repertoires in COVID-19. Some clones are missing from TCRdb's copy, which holds only in-frame ones; the method was immunoSEQ multiplex PCR. The repertoire holds some 56,000 clones, around 84% seen once, with 5.5% to 7.5% in the top ten. The sample comprised peripheral blood. The receptors derive from a man aged 55 to 70 with acute or convalescent COVID-19.

Concerning this clone: One junction end disagrees with the germline gene, perhaps due to a read error. V usage is TRBV29-1 and J usage is TRBJ1-1; 8 bases agree with TRBD1. The CDR3 consists of 13 residues. Germline assignment: CDR1 SQVTM and CDR2 ANQGSEA. The CDR3 DNA is TGCAGCTTTGACAGGGGTGGTAACACTGAAGCTTTCTTT. This encodes CSFDRGGNTEAFF.

Here the CDR3 DNA reads TGTGCCAGCAGCTTACCGCGTAAGAGTGGGCCCAGGGACTACACCTTC. This translates into CASSLPRKSGPRDYTF. The rearrangement links TRBV5-6 to TRBJ1-2; D perhaps matches TRBD1 (5 bases). This CDR3 region has 16 residues. The V and J ends lost 2 bases and 10 bases respectively, with 24 bases between them. CDR1 SGHDT and CDR2 YYEEEE come from the germline V gene.

This chain links TRBV24-1 with TRBJ1-2; 10 nucleotides align to TRBD1. Trimming cost V 4 bases and J 7 bases; bases outside gene matches: 14. There are 17 residues in the CDR3. Germline V gives CDR1 KGHDR, CDR2 SFDVKD. Here the CDR3 DNA reads TGTGCCACCAGTGACCCGGGACAGGGGCACGGAGGGTCTGGCTACACCTTC. Protein: CATSDPGQGHGGSGYTF.

A single count supports this clone. The chain couples TRBV13 to TRBJ1-2; D may be TRBD1 (6 bases). The CDR3 extends over 14 amino acids. The V gene's germline CDR1 is PRHDT and CDR2 FYEKMQ (reference sequence). Trimming pared 5 bases from V and 8 bases from J, leaving 18 bases between. The CDR3 spells CASSQGPTSRGYTF. The CDR3 region has the DNA TGTGCCAGCAGCCAGGGGCCTACGTCTCGAGGCTACACCTTC.

CDR3 DNA: TGTGCCAGCAGCCCTATTGGGGCGGGGGGAATCAATGAGCAGTTCTTC. It encodes CASSPIGAGGINEQFF. The chain has TRBV11-2 and TRBJ2-1; 8 bases match TRBD2. The trim removed 5 bases at V and 6 bases at J, leaving 12 bases unmatched. This CDR3 region has 16 residues. The germline V gene has CDR1 SGHAT and CDR2 FQNNGV. Combining the CDR3 with reference TRBV11-2 and TRBJ2-1 gives the whole variable domain EAGVAQSPRYKIIEKRQSVAFWCNPISGHATLYWYQQILGQGPKLLIQFQNNGVVDDSQLPKDRFSAERLKGVDSTLKIQPAKLEDSAVYLCASSPIGAGGINEQFFGPGTRLTVL.

The chain employs TRBV6-6 and TRBJ1-5; a weak D match, TRBD1 (5 bases). The CDR3 totals 12 residues. Germline CDR1 MNHNY, CDR2 SVGAGI (reference sequence). The V end lost 10 bases, the J end lost 7 bases, and 14 bases lay between the germline ends. This CDR3 reads CATTEGNQPQHF. In DNA, the CDR3 is TGTGCCACCACGGAGGGGAACCAGCCCCAGCATTTT.

V is TRBV6-5 and J is TRBJ2-2; weak D call: TRBD2 (7 bases). The CDR3 is 15 residues long. V lost 1 base, J lost 8 bases, and 14 bases lay in between. Germline assignment: CDR1 MNHEY and CDR2 SVGAGI. CDR3 residues: CASSYFRGAGGELFF. The CDR3 nucleotides are TGTGCCAGCAGTTACTTTCGGGGGGCCGGAGGGGAGCTGTTTTTT.

The chain combines TRBV9 with TRBJ2-1, with 8 bases aligning to TRBD2. CDR3 size: 16 residues. Germline trimming cut 4 bases from V and 2 bases from J; bases unmatched to any gene: 8. CDR1 and CDR2 (germline): SGDLS, YYNGEE. Here the CDR3 DNA reads TGTGCCAGCAGCCCATCCCACGGGGGGGCCTACAATGAGCAGTTCTTC. Translating it yields CASSPSHGGAYNEQFF.

The J gene is TRBJ1-2, the V gene TRBV2; D call uncertain. V shed 3 bases and J shed 8 bases, with 10 bases lying between them. The CDR3 has 12 amino acids. Germline CDR1 reads SNHLY; CDR2 reads FYNNEI. CDR3 region: CASSDPGSGYTF. The CDR3 DNA reads TGTGCCAGCAGTGACCCGGGTAGCGGCTACACCTTC.

This chain links TRBV30 with TRBJ1-2; D is possibly TRBD1 (6 bases). Germline CDR1 is GTSNPN and CDR2 is SVGIG (reference sequence). The CDR3 spans 14 residues. The V and J ends lost 8 bases and 2 bases respectively, with 18 bases between them. DNA for the CDR3: TGTGCCGTAGATTTGGGGGGGCGGAACTATGGCTACACCTTC. This codes for CAVDLGGRNYGYTF. The whole variable domain, remainder taken from reference TRBV30 and TRBJ1-2, is SQTIHQWPATLVQPVGSPLSLECTVEGTSNPNLYWYRQAAGRGLQLLFYSVGIGQISSEVPQNLSASRPQDRQFILSSKKLLLSDSGFYLCAVDLGGRNYGYTFGSGTRLTVV.

The table lists this clone with a count of one. V and J are TRBV7-9 and TRBJ1-1; 7 bases are shared with TRBD1. The CDR3 runs 17 residues. Germline CDR1 reads SEHNR; CDR2 reads FQNEAQ (reference sequence). Unmatched junction bases numbered 13, after V lost 1 base and J lost 5 bases. The CDR3: CASSLGDRETGETEAFF. The CDR3 nucleotides read TGTGCCAGCAGCTTAGGGGACAGAGAAACCGGGGAGACTGAAGCTTTCTTT.

This clone is labeled as medium-sized. CDR3 DNA sequence: TGTGCCAGCAGCTTAGCGGGGGGATGGACCGGGGAGCTGTTTTTT. This codes for CASSLAGGWTGELFF. This rearrangement joins TRBV13 to TRBJ2-2; 7 nucleotides align to TRBD2. Germline loops: CDR1 PRHDT, CDR2 FYEKMQ (reference sequence). After removal of 1 base from V and 5 bases from J, the junction contained 4 bases not matched to a gene. The CDR3 spans 15 residues.